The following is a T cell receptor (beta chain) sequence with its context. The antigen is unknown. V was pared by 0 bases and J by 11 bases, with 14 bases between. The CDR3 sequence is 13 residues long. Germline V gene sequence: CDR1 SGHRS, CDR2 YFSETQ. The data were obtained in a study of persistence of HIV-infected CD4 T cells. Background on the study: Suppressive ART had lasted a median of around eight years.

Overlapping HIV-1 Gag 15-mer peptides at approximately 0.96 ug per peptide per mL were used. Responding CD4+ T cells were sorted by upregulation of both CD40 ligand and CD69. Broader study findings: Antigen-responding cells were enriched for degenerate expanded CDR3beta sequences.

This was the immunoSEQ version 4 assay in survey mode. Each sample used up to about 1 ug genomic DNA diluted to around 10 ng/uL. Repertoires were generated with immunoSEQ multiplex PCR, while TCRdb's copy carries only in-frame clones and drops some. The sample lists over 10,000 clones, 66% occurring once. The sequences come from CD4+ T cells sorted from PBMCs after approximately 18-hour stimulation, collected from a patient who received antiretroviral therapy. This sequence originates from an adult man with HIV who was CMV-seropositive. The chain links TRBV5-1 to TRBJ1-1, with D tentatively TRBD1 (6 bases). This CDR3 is CASSLGRSGEAFF. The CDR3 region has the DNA TGCGCCAGCAGCTTGGGGAGGTCAGGGGAGGCTTTCTTT.